The T cell receptor (beta chain) described here comes from a study of radiotherapy plus CTLA-4 blockade in lung cancer. About the study: Objective responses were documented in around 18% of patients, with disease control in roughly 33%. Study-wide findings and caveats: Among blood TCR repertoires after radiotherapy plus ipilimumab, tumor-derived clones expanded.

CDR1 and CDR2 from the germline V gene are MNHEY and SVGAGI. The CDR3 is 14 amino acids. The V gene end was trimmed by 5 bases and the J gene end by 2 bases; junction bases not matched to a gene: 3. A remark on this clone: Its antigen remains unknown.

It was focal radiation plus CTLA-4 blockade with ipilimumab that patients with chemo-refractory metastatic non-small-cell lung cancer received. Method: immunoSEQ multiplex PCR; TCRdb's copy keeps in-frame clones and lacks some. The sample lists more than 90,000 clones, more than 65% seen once, with around 3.3% in the top ten. Sequenced material: peripheral blood, taken from a patient treated with radiotherapy plus ipilimumab. The receptor was derived from a human donor with non-small cell lung cancer that progressed on radiotherapy plus ipilimumab. Some clones in this sample may be carry-over from other donors' samples. The chain employs TRBV6-5 and TRBJ2-7, with 10 bases matching TRBD2. In DNA form, the CDR3 reads TGTGCCAGCAGTACTAGCGGGGTCCCCTACGAGCAGTACTTC. This encodes CASSTSGVPYEQYF.